This TCR beta chain was found in a study of shared clonotypes between healthy human individuals (dated by TCRdb to between 2020 and 2021). Context from the whole study: A couple of women and a few men aged 18 to 49 years were included in the cohort. Between about 0.8 and 9 billion PBMCs per donor were obtained by leukapheresis. To increase sequencing depth and limit assay-specific biases, TCR repertoire library preparation and sequencing were carried out by different laboratories using diverse techniques. To estimate repertoire size and how much clonotypes are shared between individuals, the study performed deep sequencing of blood TCR repertoires from roughly five healthy adults. Per donor, three plates each were used for CD4 naive and CD4 memory, two for CD8 naive, and one for CD8 memory. The paper as a whole reports these results and caveats: Higher generation probabilities were observed for clonotypes shared by all four sorted-subset donors than for non-shared clonotypes. Because the study included only a small number of donors, the genetic and exposure-history diversity represented was limited. When four donors were compared, the shared fraction of clonotypes was about 5.5% for naive CD4, about 4% for naive CD8, more than 2% for memory CD4, and less than 0.45% for memory CD8. Rarefaction of sorted-subset datasets indicated incomplete sequencing despite the large sequencing depth. Larger estimated clonotype richness was generally found for naive subsets than for memory subsets. Sampling was restricted to blood, and TCR repertoires in tissue are likely to differ from TCR repertoires in blood. Pairwise subsampling indicated that sequencing depth was expected to affect the degree of clonotype sharing among donors.

As to this clone: No cognate antigen has been identified for it. Base quality data are lacking; no much larger clone is found one base away.

For the CD8 naive samples, CD45RO-negative cells were positively selected for CCR7, yielding a CD45RA+CCR7+ population from which TemRA cells were excluded. Healthy HIV-negative adults with no recently reported acute infections or vaccinations were included as donors. All donors were Caucasian adults living in Nashville, Tennessee, USA. After blood collection by leukapheresis, PBMCs were isolated using Ficoll-Histopaque density gradient centrifugation and then cryopreserved in the vapor phase of liquid nitrogen. Analytical flow cytometry was used to check the purity and quantity of every magnetically sorted T cell population. Genomic DNA was isolated from each sorted fraction and quantified by UV absorbance on a Nanodrop 2000c. In the germline V gene (reference sequence), CDR1 corresponds to MNHEY and CDR2 to SMNVEV. Germline trimming: 0 bases from V, 8 bases from J; junction bases outside gene matches: 4. Counted from cysteine to phenylalanine, this CDR3 has 15 amino acids. Just the 45-base CDR3 DNA is kept, in frame starting at base 1.

TCR CDR3 regions were amplified from genomic DNA by multiplex PCR using the deep immunoSEQ assay. Genomic DNA extracted from each cell subset was distributed evenly over all wells of several immunoSEQ 96-well plates, and each plate served as one replicate. Each replicate PCR for sorted subsets received around 200 ng genomic DNA, equal to about 30,000 T cell genomes. Purified libraries were measured with a Qubit 3.0 fluorometer, size-checked on a Bioanalyzer 2100, and measured again with the KAPA Library Quantification kit. Every immunoSEQ 96-well plate was sequenced on a dedicated single-read 150-cycle Illumina NextSeq 550 flow cell. The published analysis was carried out like this. Because only junctional sequences without quality scores were contained in the immunoSEQ output, filtering matching that applied to full-length reads could not be performed. To assign V/J genes and CDR3, sequences were annotated using PyIR, a Python wrapper for IgBLAST v1.9, with IMGT germline references. Reads with weak V/J assignments (E-value above 1e-6), missing CDR3, stop codons, out-of-frame junctions, or ambiguous translated residues were removed. V3J clonotypes were defined by identical inferred V gene, J gene, and CDR3 amino acid sequence. To compute the percentage overlap between repertoires, the number of shared unique clonotypes was divided by the size of the smaller repertoire. Repertoire richness was assessed with RTK rarefaction, the Chao1 estimator, and Recon v2.1 estimates of unobserved clonotypes. Generation probabilities for all TCRbeta clonotypes obtained by the gDNA method from a handful of donors were computed using OLGA. What TCRdb holds here is the immuneACCESS table cut down to in-frame rearrangements. Part of the clones is not present; checked against another copy, under half of the missing clones reflect an unresolved V gene, and the others are unexplained. Clone size and V and J calls were adopted from that table, with D and trimming inferred from the DNA. Present in this sample are about 2.2 million clones, over 85% of which were seen just once. Jointly, the top ten make up around 1.8% of the sample.

The chain employs TRBV27 and TRBJ2-1, and 10 junctional nucleotides match TRBD2. The TCR sequence derives from a man younger than 35 in good health. Some clones in this sample may be carry-over from other donors' samples. Sequencing was performed on naive CD8+ T cells from PBMCs. The meaning of the sample's cell subset or site label: CD45RA+CCR7+. The CDR3 protein: CASSLSLAGVHEQFF. The nucleotide sequence reads TGTGCCAGCAGTTTATCTCTAGCGGGAGTTCATGAGCAGTTCTTC.